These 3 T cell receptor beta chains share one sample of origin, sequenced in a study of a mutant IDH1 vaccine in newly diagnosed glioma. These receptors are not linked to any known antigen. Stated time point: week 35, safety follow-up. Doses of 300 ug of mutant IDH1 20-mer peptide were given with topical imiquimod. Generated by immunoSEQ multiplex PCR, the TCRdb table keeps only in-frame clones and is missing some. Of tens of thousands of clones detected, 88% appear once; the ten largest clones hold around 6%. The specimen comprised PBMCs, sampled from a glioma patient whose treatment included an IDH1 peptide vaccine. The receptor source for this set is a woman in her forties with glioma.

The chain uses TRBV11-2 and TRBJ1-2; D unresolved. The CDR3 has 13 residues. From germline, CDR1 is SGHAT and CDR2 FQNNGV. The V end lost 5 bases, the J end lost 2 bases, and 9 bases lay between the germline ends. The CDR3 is CASSPRLNYGYTF. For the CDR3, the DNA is TGTGCCAGCAGCCCGAGGCTAAACTATGGCTACACCTTC.

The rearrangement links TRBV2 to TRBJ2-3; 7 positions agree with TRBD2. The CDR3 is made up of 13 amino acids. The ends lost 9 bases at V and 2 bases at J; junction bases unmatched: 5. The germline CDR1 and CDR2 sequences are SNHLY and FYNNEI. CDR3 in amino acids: CASGTTFTDTQYF. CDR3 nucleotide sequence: TGTGCCAGTGGGACTACTTTCACAGATACGCAGTATTTT.

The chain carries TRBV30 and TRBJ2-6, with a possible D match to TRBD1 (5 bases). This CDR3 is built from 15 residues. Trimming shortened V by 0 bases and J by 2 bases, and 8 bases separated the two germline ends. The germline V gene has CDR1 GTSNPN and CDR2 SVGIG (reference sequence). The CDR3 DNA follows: TGTGCCTGGAGTGTAGGACATGCTGGGGCCAACGTCCTGACTTTC. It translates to CAWSVGHAGANVLTF. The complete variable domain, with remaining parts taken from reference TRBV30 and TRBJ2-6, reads SQTIHQWPATLVQPVGSPLSLECTVEGTSNPNLYWYRQAAGRGLQLLFYSVGIGQISSEVPQNLSASRPQDRQFILSSKKLLLSDSGFYLCAWSVGHAGANVLTFGAGSRLTVL.